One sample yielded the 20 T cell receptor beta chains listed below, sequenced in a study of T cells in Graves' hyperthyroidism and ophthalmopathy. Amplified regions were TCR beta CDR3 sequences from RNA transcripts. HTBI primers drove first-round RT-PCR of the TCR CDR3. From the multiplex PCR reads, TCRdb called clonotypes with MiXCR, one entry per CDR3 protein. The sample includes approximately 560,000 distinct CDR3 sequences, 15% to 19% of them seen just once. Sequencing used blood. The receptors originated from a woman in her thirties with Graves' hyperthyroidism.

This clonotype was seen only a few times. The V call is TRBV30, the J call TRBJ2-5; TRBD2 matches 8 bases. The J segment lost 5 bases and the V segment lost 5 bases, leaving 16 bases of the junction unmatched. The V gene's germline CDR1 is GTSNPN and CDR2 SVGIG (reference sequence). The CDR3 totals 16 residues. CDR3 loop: CAWGRRLATGGETQYF. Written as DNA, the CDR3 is TGTGCCTGGGGCCGGAGACTAGCGACCGGAGGGGAGACCCAGTACTTC.

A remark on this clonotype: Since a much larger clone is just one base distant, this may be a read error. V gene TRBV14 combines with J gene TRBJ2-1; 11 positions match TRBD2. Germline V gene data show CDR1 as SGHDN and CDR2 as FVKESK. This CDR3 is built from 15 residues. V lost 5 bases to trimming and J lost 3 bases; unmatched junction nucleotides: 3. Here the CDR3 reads CASSEGLADYNEQFF. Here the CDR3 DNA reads TGTGCCAGCAGCGAGGGACTAGCGGACTACAATGAGCAGTTCTTC.

The CDR3 spells CASSDSLRFNGYTF. CDR3 DNA: TGTGCCAGCAGTGACTCGTTAAGGTTCAATGGCTACACCTTC. V usage is TRBV25-1 and J usage is TRBJ1-2; D remains ambiguous. The CDR3 runs to 14 residues. Trimming stripped 3 bases from V and 6 bases from J, with 14 bases between. Germline CDR1 MGHDK, CDR2 SYGVNS.

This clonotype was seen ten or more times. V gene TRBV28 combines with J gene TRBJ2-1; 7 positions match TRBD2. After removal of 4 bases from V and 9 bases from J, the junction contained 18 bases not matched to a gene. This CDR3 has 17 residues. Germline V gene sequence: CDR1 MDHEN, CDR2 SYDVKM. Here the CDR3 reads CASSSPLRSTSRTEQFF. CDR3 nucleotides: TGTGCCAGCAGTTCCCCGTTGCGTTCGACTAGCAGGACTGAGCAGTTCTTC.

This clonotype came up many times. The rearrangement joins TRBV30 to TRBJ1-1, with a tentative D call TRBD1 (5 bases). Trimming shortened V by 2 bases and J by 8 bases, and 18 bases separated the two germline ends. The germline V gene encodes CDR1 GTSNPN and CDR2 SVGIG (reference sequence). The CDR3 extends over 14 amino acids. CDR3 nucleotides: TGTGCCTGGAGTATCCCAGGGCAGGTGGGGGAAGCTTTCTTT. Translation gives CAWSIPGQVGEAFF.

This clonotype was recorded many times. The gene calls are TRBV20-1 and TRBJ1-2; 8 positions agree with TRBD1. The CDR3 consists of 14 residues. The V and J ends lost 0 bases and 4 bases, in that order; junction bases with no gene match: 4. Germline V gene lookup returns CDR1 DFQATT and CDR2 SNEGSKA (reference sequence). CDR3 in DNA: TGCAGTGCTAGAGATAGGGACAGGCTCTATGGCTACACCTTC. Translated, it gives CSARDRDRLYGYTF.

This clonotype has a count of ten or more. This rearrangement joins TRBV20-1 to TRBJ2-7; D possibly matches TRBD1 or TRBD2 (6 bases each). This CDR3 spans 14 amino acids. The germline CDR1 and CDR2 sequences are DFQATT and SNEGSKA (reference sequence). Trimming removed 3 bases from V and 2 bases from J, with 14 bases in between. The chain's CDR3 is CSARWRGLTYEQYF. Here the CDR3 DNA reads TGCAGTGCTAGGTGGAGGGGGTTGACCTACGAGCAGTACTTC.

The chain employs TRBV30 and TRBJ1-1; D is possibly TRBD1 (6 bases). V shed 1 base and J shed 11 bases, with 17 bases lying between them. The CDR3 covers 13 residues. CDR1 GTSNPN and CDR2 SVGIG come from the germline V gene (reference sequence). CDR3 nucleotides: TGTGCCTGGAGTGAACAGACAGGAGGTAAGGCTTTCTTT. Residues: CAWSEQTGGKAFF. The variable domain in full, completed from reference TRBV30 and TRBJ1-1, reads SQTIHQWPATLVQPVGSPLSLECTVEGTSNPNLYWYRQAAGRGLQLLFYSVGIGQISSEVPQNLSASRPQDRQFILSSKKLLLSDSGFYLCAWSEQTGGKAFFGQGTRLTVV.

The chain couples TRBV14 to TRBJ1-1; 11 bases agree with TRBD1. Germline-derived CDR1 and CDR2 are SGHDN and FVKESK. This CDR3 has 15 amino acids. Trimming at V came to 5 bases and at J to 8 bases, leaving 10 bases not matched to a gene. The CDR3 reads CASSDPGTGGLEAFF. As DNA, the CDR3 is TGTGCCAGCAGCGACCCCGGGACAGGGGGGTTGGAAGCTTTCTTT.

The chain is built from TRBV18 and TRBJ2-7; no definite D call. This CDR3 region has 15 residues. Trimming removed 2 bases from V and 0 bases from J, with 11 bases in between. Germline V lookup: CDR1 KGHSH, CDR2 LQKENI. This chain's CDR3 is CASSPWASGSYEQYF. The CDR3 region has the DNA TGTGCCAGCTCACCATGGGCGTCGGGCTCCTACGAGCAGTACTTC.

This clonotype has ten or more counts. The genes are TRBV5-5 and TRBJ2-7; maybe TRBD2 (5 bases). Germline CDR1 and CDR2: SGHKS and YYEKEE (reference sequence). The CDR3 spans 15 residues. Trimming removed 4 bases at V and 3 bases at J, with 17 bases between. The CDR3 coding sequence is TGTGCCAGCAGCGTGGGTGAGTGGGAGCGCTACGAGCAGTACTTC. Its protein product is CASSVGEWERYEQYF.

Here the CDR3 DNA reads TGTGCCATCCATGAGCGGGAGGGCTCCTACGAGCAGTACTTC. It yields the protein CAIHEREGSYEQYF. The chain is built from TRBV10-3 and TRBJ2-7; 10 nucleotides agree with TRBD2. Looked up from germline, CDR1 is ENHRY and CDR2 is SYGVKD. V was clipped by 8 bases and J by 0 bases; unmatched bases: 4. CDR3 size: 14 residues.

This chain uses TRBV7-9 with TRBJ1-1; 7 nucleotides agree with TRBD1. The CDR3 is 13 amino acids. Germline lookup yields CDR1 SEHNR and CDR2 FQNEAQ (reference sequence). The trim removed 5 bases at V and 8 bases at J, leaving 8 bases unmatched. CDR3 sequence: CASSLDRAGEAFF. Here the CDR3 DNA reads TGTGCCAGCAGCCTCGACAGGGCCGGAGAAGCTTTCTTT.

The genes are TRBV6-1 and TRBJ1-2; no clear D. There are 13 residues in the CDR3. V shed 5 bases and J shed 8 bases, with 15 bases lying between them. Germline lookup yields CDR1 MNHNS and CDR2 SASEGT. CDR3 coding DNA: TGTGCCAGCAGTTTCATAGCCAGCGGCGGCTACACCTTC. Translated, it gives CASSFIASGGYTF.

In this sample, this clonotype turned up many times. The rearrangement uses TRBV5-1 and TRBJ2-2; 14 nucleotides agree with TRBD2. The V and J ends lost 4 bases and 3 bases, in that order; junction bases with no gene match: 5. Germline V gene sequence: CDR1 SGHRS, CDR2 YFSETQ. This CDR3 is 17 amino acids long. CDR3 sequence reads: CASSHGLAGGHTGELFF. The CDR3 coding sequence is TGCGCCAGCAGCCACGGACTAGCGGGAGGCCACACCGGGGAGCTGTTTTTT.

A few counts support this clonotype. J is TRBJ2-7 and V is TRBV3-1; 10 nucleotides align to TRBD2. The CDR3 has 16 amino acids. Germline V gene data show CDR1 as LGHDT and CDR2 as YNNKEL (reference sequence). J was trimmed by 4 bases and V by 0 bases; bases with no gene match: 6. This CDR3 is CASSQDPLAGIYEQYF. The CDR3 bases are TGTGCCAGCAGCCAAGATCCACTAGCGGGGATTTACGAGCAGTACTTC.

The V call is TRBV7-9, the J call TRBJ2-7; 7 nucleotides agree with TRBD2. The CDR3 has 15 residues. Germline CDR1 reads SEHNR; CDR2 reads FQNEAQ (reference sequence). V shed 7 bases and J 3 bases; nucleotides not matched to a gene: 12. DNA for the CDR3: TGTGCCAGCAATTCTCGGACTAGTGGCCTCTACGAGCAGTACTTC. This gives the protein CASNSRTSGLYEQYF.

CDR3 region: CARARQDLPGNTIYF. As DNA, the CDR3 is TGTGCCAGGGCCCGACAGGACCTGCCTGGAAACACCATATATTTT. V usage is TRBV2 and J usage is TRBJ1-3, with D possibly matching TRBD1 (6 bases). Trimming pared 9 bases from V and 2 bases from J, leaving 17 bases between. This CDR3 contains 15 residues. CDR1 is SNHLY and CDR2 is FYNNEI in the germline V gene.

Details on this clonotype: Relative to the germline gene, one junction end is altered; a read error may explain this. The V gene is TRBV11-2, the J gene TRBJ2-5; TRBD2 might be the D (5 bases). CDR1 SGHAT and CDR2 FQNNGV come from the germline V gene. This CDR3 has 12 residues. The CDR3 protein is CASSSGWETQSF. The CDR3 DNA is TGTGCCAGCAGTTCAGGTTGGGAGACCCAGTCCTTC.

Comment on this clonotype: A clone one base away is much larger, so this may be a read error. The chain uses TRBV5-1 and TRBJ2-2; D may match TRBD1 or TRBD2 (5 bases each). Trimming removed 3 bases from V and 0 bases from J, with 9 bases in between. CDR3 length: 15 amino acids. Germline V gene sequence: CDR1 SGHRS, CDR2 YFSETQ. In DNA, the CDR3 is TGCGCCAGCAGCTCTGGGACGTCGAACACCGGGGAGCTGTTTTTT. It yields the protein CASSSGTSNTGELFF.